This T cell receptor beta chain was identified during a study of monozygotic twins with inflammatory bowel disease (dated by TCRdb to about 2019). Some background on the complete study: The complete study included 28 monozygotic twin pairs: 19 IBD-discordant Danish pairs and nine German pairs, of which four were IBD-concordant and five were IBD-discordant. Within discordant pairs, disease-associated traits were sought mainly by comparing IBD patients with their genetically identical healthy co-twins. Each individual had, on average, about 151 000 unique TCRalpha sequences and 181 000 unique TCRbeta sequences available for analysis.

From the germline V gene (reference sequence), CDR1 is SGHKS and CDR2 is YYEKEE. The CDR3 spans 18 residues, from the cysteine through the phenylalanine. The DNA is not on file. From each donor, an approximately 2.4 ml peripheral blood sample was collected into PAXgene tubes and kept at -80 degrees C. Total RNA was isolated from whole blood with the PAXgene blood miRNA kit on an automated QIAcube, without T cell sorting. Peripheral blood from monozygotic twin pairs, either concordant or discordant for inflammatory bowel disease, underwent deep TCRalpha and TCRbeta repertoire profiling that used unique molecular barcoding. Smoking habits were recorded for all twin pairs, and individuals were classified as current, former or never smokers. In the case of this clonotype: The antigen it binds to is not known.

Overall study outcomes, separate from this receptor: No single strong signal or clonotype linked to IBD turned up in the results, so the idea that one exists was not supported. Differing immunosuppressive treatments among patients may have added background noise and inter-individual variability to the repertoires. Compared with healthy twins, IBD patients had fewer clonotypes in common with other individuals, a difference most pronounced in patients showing signs of disease activity. Repertoire similarity did not differ between concordant and discordant twins, possibly due to limited statistical power. Measured by the inverse Simpson index, TCRbeta repertoire diversity was lower in IBD patients than in their healthy co-twins. Different T cell subtypes could not be distinguished in the analysis.

The library was built by means of 5' RACE. For each TCR library, approximately 3,700 ng of total RNA was used. For each sample, cDNA synthesis was carried out in eight separate reactions using SMARTScribe reverse transcriptase. During cDNA synthesis, unique molecular identifiers containing a 6-nucleotide sample barcode were introduced by template switching. Two nested PCRs of approximately 16 and 10 cycles amplified the TCRalpha and TCRbeta cDNA, and bead purification followed each PCR. Before amplification, the cDNA was both treated with uracil DNA-glycosylase and purified with the QIAquick PCR purification kit. The second PCR added Illumina TruSeq-compatible adapters along with sample-specific barcodes. TapeStation and Qubit were used to check library quality and concentration, and around 4.5 ng of each library went into the pool. The pooled libraries were sequenced with 2 x 100 bp reads and custom sequencing primers on an Illumina HiSeq2500 single-index Rapid Run. Per the original workflow: UMI-based consensus assembly with MiGEC version 1.2.6 was used to correct PCR and sequencing errors. V(D)J alignment, clonotype assembly and CDR3 extraction were performed with MiXCR version 2.1.1. Normalisation of gene usage, clonotype sharing and MAIT/NKT TCR abundance was achieved by analysing the top 1000, 10 000 and 20 000 clonotypes per sample. After downsampling to 27 000 UMIs, diversity was calculated as the inverse Simpson index using the vegan R package. Paired Mann-Whitney U tests on discordant twin pairs were used, with Benjamini-Hochberg multiple-testing correction. TCRdb reprocessed the reads and lists each CDR3 protein sequence as a single entry, with no DNA. Clone size and V and J calls follow TCRdb, not the original study. The sample's table lists a count of more than 350,000 distinct CDR3 sequences. The top ten constitute 2.4% of the sample.

The chain uses TRBV5-5 and TRBJ2-3; TCRdb calls TRBD1, which cannot be checked without DNA. The sample taken for sequencing was blood. The source is a human donor with ulcerative colitis or Crohn's disease, or a healthy co-twin of an affected twin (not recorded which). This receptor has the CDR3 CASSLRVSDSTGSDTQYF.